This TCR beta chain was observed in a study of cytomegalovirus exposure and HLA in healthy donors. Notes on the study in general: For cytomegalovirus status, the classifier reportedly gave diagnoses with high specificity and sensitivity.

This clone was observed once. Its antigen is unknown. Clones were read by immunoSEQ multiplex PCR, and TCRdb kept only the in-frame ones, dropping some. The data contain around 300,000 clones, 86% of them singletons. The sequence was collected from a young woman in good health and CMV-seronegative. The specimen was PBMCs.

The CDR3 spells CAHRGSQETQYF. CDR3 bases: TGTGCCCACAGGGGGTCTCAAGAGACCCAGTACTTC. This chain links TRBV6-5 with TRBJ2-5; 8 bases fit TRBD1. Germline assignment: CDR1 MNHEY and CDR2 SVGAGI. J was trimmed by 2 bases and V by 11 bases; bases with no gene match: 4. There are 12 residues in the CDR3.